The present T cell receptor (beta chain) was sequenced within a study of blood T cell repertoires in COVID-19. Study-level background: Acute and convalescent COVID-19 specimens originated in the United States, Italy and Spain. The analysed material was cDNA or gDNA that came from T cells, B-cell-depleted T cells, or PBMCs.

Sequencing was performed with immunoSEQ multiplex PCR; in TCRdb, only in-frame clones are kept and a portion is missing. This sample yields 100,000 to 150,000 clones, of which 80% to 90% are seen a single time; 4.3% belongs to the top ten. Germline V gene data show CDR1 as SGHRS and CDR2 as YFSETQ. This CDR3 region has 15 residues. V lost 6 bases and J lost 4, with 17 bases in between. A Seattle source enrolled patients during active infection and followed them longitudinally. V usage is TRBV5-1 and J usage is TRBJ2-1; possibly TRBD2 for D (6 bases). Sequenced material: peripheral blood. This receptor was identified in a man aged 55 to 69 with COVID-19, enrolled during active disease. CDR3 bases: TGCGCCAGCAAGAAGGTCGGAGGGATGTACAATGAGCAGTTCTTC. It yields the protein CASKKVGGMYNEQFF. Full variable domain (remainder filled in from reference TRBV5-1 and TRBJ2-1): KAGVTQTPRYLIKTRGQQVTLSCSPISGHRSVSWYQQTPGQGLQFLFEYFSETQRNKGNFPGRFSGRQFSNSRSEMNVSTLELGDSALYLCASKKVGGMYNEQFFGPGTRLTVL.